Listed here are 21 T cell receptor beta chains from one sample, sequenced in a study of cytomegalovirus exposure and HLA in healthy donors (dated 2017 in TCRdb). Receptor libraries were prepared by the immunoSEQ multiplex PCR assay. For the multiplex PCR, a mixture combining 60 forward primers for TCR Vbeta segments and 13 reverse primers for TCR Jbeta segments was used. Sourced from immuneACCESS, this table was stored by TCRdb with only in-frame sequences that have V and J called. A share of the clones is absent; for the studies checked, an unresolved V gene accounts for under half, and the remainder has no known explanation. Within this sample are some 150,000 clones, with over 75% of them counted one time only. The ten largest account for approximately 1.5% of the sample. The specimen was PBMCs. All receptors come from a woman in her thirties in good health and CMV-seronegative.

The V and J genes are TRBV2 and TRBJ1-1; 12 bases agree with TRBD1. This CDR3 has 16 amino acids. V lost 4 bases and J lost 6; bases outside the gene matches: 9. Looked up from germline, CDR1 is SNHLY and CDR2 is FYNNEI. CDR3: CASSGGDRGPAAEAFF. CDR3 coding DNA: TGTGCCAGCAGTGGAGGGGACAGGGGGCCCGCGGCTGAAGCTTTCTTT.

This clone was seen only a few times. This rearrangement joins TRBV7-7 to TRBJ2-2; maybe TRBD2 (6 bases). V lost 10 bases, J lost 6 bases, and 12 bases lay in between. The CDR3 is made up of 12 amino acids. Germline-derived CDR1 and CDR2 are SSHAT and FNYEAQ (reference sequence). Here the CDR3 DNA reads TGTGCCACCGGGAGAGAGTCCGGGGAGCTGTTTTTT. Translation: CATGRESGELFF.

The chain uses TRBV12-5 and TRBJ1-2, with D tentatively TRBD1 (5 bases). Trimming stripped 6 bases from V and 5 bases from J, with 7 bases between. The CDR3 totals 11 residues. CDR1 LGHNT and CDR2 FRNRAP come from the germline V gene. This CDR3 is CASGGGYGYTF. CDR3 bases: TGTGCTAGTGGGGGGGGGTATGGCTACACCTTC.

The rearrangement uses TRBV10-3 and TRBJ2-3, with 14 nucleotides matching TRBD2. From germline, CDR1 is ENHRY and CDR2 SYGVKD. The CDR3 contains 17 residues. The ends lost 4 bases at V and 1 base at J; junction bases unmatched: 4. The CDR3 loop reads CAISGTSGGLGTDTQYF. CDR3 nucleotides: TGTGCCATCAGTGGGACTAGCGGGGGGTTGGGCACAGATACGCAGTATTTT.

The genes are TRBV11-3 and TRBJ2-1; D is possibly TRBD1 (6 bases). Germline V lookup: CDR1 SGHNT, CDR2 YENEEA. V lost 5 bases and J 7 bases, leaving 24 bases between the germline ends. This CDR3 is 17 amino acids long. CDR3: CASSPTLGHRPGNEQFF. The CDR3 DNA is TGTGCCAGCAGCCCCACCTTGGGACATAGACCCGGGAATGAGCAGTTCTTC.

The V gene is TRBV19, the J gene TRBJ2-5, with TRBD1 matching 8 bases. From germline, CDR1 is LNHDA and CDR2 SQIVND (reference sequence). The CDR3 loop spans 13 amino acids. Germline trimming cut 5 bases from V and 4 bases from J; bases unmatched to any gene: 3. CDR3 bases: TGTGCCAGTAGTCTACAGGGGGGAGAGACCCAGTACTTC. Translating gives CASSLQGGETQYF. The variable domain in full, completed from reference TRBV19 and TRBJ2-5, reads DGGITQSPKYLFRKEGQNVTLSCEQNLNHDAMYWYRQDPGQGLRLIYYSQIVNDFQKGDIAEGYSVSREKKESFPLTVTSAQKNPTAFYLCASSLQGGETQYFGPGTRLLVL.

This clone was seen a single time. CDR3 in amino acids: CASSPEGSTYEQYF. The CDR3 DNA reads TGTGCCAGCTCACCGGAGGGCAGTACCTACGAGCAGTACTTC. The chain recombines TRBV18 with TRBJ2-7; tentative D call: TRBD2 (6 bases). Looked up from germline, CDR1 is KGHSH and CDR2 is LQKENI. This CDR3 has 14 amino acids. V dropped 3 bases and J dropped 2 bases, with 11 bases sitting between them.

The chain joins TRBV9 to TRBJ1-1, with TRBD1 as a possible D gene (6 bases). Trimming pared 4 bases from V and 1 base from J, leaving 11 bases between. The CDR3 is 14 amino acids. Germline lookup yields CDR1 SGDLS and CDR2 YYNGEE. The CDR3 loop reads CASSSRTENTEAFF. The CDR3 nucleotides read TGTGCCAGCAGCTCTAGGACAGAGAACACTGAAGCTTTCTTT.

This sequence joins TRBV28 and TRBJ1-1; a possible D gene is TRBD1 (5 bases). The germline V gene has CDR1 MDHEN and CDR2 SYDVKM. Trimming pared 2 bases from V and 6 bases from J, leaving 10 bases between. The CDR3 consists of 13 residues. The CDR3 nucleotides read TGTGCCAGCAGTTTAACCGGGGGTTCTGAAGCTTTCTTT. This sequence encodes CASSLTGGSEAFF.

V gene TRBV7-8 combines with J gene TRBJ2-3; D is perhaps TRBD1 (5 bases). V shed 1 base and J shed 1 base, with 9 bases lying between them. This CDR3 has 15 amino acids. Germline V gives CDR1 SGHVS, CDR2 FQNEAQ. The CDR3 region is CASSLGPGRTDTQYF. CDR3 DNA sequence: TGTGCCAGCAGCTTAGGGCCAGGGCGCACAGATACGCAGTATTTT.

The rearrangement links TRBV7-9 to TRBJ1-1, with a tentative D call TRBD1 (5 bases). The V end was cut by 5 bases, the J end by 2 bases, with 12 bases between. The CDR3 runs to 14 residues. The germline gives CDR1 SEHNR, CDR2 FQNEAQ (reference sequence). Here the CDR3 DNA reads TGTGCCAGCAGCCTGAATCAGGGAAACACTGAAGCTTTCTTT. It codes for CASSLNQGNTEAFF.

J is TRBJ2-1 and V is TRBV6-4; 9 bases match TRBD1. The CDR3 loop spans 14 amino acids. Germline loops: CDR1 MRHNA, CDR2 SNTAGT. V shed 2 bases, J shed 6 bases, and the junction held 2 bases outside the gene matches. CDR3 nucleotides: TGTGCCAGCAGTGACACGGACAGGGGCAATGAGCAGTTCTTC. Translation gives CASSDTDRGNEQFF.

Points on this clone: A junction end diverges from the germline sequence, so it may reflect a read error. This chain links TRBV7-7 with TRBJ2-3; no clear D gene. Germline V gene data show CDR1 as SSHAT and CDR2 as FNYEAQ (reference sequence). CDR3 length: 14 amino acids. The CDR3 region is CASSLGSSTDTQYF. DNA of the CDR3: TGTGCTAGCAGCTTGGGCAGTAGCACAGATACGCAGTATTTT. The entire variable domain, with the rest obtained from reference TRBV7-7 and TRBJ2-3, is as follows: GAGVSQSPRYKVTKRGQDVTLRCDPISSHATLYWYQQALGQGPEFLTYFNYEAQPDKSGLPSDRFSAERPEGSISTLTIQRTEQRDSAMYRCASSLGSSTDTQYFGPGTRLTVL.

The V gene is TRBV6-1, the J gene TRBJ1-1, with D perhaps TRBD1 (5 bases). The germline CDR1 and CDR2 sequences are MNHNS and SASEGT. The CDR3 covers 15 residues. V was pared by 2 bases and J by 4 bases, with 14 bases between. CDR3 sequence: CASSEFGAVSTEAFF. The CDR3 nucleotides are TGTGCCAGCAGTGAATTTGGGGCGGTGAGCACTGAAGCTTTCTTT.

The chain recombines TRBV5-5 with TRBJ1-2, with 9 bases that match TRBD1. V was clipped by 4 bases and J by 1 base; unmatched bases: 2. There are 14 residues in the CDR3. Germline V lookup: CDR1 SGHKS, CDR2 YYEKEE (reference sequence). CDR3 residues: CASSRGQGNYGYTF. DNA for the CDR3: TGTGCCAGCAGCCGGGGACAGGGTAACTATGGCTACACCTTC.

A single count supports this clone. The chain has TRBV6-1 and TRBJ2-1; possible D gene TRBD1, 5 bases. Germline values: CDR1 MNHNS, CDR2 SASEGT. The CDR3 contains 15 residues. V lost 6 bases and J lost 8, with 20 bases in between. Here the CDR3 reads CASRSPLGQGDEQFF. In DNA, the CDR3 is TGTGCCAGCAGATCGCCTTTGGGGCAGGGCGATGAGCAGTTCTTC.

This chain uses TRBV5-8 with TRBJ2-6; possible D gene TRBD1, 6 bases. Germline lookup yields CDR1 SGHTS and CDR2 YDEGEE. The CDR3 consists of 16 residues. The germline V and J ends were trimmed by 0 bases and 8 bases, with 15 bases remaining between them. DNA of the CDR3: TGTGCCAGCAGCTTGGAGTTGGACAGAGTGCCCAACGTCCTGACTTTC. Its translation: CASSLELDRVPNVLTF.

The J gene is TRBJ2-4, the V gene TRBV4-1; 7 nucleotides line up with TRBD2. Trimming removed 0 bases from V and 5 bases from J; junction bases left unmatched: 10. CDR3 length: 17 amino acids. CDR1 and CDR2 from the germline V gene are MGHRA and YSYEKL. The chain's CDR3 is CASSQDRGGNIENIQYF. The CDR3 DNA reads TGCGCCAGCAGCCAAGATAGGGGAGGGAATATCGAAAACATTCAGTACTTC.

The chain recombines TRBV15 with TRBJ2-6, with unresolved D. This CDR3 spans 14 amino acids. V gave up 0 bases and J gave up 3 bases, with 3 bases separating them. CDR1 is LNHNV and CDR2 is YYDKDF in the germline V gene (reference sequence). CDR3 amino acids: CATSRDGGANVLTF. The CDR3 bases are TGTGCCACCAGCAGAGACGGTGGGGCCAACGTCCTGACTTTC.

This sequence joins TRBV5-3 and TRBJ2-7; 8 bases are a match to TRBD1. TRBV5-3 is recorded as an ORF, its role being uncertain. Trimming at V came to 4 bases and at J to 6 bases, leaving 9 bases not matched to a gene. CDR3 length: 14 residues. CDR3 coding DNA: TGTGCCAGAAGCGCGGACAGGGACGGGTCCGAGCAGTACTTC. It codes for CARSADRDGSEQYF.

CDR3 residues: CASSVGPLREEQFF. CDR3 DNA sequence: TGTGCCAGCAGCGTAGGTCCCCTCCGCGAAGAGCAGTTCTTC. The rearrangement links TRBV9 to TRBJ2-1, with D unclear. This CDR3 is 14 amino acids long. Germline loops: CDR1 SGDLS, CDR2 YYNGEE. Trimming took off 0 bases at V and 10 bases at J, with 14 bases between the two ends.